This paragraph covers one TCR beta chain sequence. This clonotype was counted many times. The antigen it binds to is not known. Per-base qualities were not stored, and no clone one base away is much larger. Sequencing instrument: Illumina HiSeq 1500. TCRdb trimmed the raw reads at Q25, called clones with MiXCR and kept productive beta chains. Rows are unified per CDR3 protein, each entry keeping the most common DNA and genes. This sample is represented by 150,000 to 200,000 distinct CDR3 sequences; more than 9% of them were singletons. The ten largest clones take up about 4.6% of the sample. This sample was included in a study of T cell repertoires in cytomegalovirus infection (dated by TCRdb to 2018 to 2020). About the study as a whole: Donor HLA type was relevant to the analysis, as public TCR beta signatures indicated carriage of CMV infection together with the matching HLA type. Findings and caveats that apply to the study as a whole: Cumulative frequency of public TCR beta family members discriminated carriers of CMV infection plus the relevant HLA type in this cohort and an independent 352-donor cohort. The ex vivo response was dominated by HLA-C-restricted CMV-specific TCR beta clonotypes, which also provided the single most frequent clonotype in two of eight donors.

V lost 2 bases and J lost 3 bases, and the count of bases not matched to a germline gene is 1. CDR1 SGHTA and CDR2 FQGTGA were looked up in the germline V gene. The CDR3 sequence holds 13 residues, the cysteine and phenylalanine included. Of the read, only the CDR3 DNA is kept; its 39 bases are in frame from base 1. The rearrangement joined TRBV7-3 to TRBJ2-7; 7 central nucleotides agree with TRBD2. Sequenced input: PBMCs. The clonotype was recovered from a human donor in good health (CMV status not recorded). Some clones in this sample may be carry-over from other donors' samples. In nucleotides, the sequence is TGTGCCAGCAGCTTACAGCGGGACTACGAGCAGTACTTC. Translated, it reads CASSLQRDYEQYF.